This section outlines one T cell receptor beta chain sequence together with its context. Its recognized antigen is unknown. Per-base quality was not reported, and no clone a single base away is much larger than it. The data derive from a study of OX40 agonist ivuxolimab in advanced cancers. Notes on the research overall: The costimulatory receptor OX40 (CD134) was targeted by ivuxolimab, a fully human IgG2 agonistic monoclonal antibody. Intravenous ivuxolimab was administered to patients every 2 weeks at six dose levels: 0.01, 0.1, 0.3, 1.5, 3 and 10 mg/kg. The purpose of peripheral TCRbeta sequencing was to test whether ivuxolimab changed TCR sequence diversity and led to clonal T-cell expansion. Of the approximately 53 patients in dose escalation, about 20 had hepatocellular carcinoma, around 15 had melanoma, 9 had renal cell carcinoma and 9 had head and neck cancer. Partial responses occurred in three dose-escalation patients: two with cutaneous melanoma and one with hepatocellular carcinoma. Patients were allowed to have had prior anti-PD-1, anti-PD-L1 or anti-CTLA-4 therapy, and roughly 40% of the dose-escalation patients had been treated with checkpoint inhibitors. In the dose-escalation cohort, 65% to 85% of patients were male, and the mean age was roughly 56 years with a range of roughly 23 to 79. The paper covers the monotherapy dose-escalation part of the phase I ivuxolimab trial, which included N of about 56 patients. Here is what the overall study found, with its caveats: In the 0.1-3.0 mg/kg groups, partial responders were among the patients with the lowest normalized peripheral clonal expansion, particularly in CD8+ T cells. Low levels of normalized T-cell clonal expansion were also seen in some patients who did not respond. After ivuxolimab, expanded clones were on average more numerous among CD8+ T cells than among CD4+ T cells. Which antigens the clonally expanded peripheral T cells were specific for was not determined. Clonal expansion of both CD4+ and CD8+ blood T cells was observed from baseline to week 6 at doses 0.1 to 3.0 mg/kg.

Patients with a history of autoimmune disease or receiving systemic immunosuppression were excluded from the trial. In every dose cohort, peripheral blood was drawn for TCR sequencing at baseline, cycle 4 day 1, and cycle 7 day 1. The samples were taken from a phase I, first-in-human, multicenter, open-label dose-escalation trial of ivuxolimab. Adults with locally advanced or metastatic melanoma, renal cell carcinoma, hepatocellular carcinoma or head and neck squamous cell carcinoma were enrolled in the trial. CD4+ and CD8+ T cells were sorted separately from peripheral blood before TCR sequencing. For sequencing of the TCRbeta CDR3 region, genomic DNA was extracted from the sorted cells. The immunoSEQ Assay was used for sequencing of TCRbeta CDR3 regions. The immuneACCESS repertoire file appears here via TCRdb, limited to in-frame rearrangements. These files lack a portion of the clones; in checked studies, under half of the deficit traces to unresolved V genes, and the cause of the others is not known. Within this sample are some 33,000 clones, with under 95% of them counted one time only. 4.8% of the sample belongs to the ten largest clones.

At the junction V is shortened by 6 bases and J by 1 base, with 11 bases in between. The germline V gene specifies SGHDT as CDR1 and YYEEEE as CDR2. The CDR3, from cysteine to phenylalanine, totals 13 residues. Solely the CDR3 DNA is kept, with 39 bases framed from the first base. The sequences come from CD4+ or CD8+ T cells sorted from blood, collected in a trial of the OX40 agonist ivuxolimab. This TCR was sampled from an adult with an advanced solid tumor such as melanoma, head and neck, liver or kidney cancer. The chain uses TRBV5-6 and TRBJ2-7; TRBD2 is a weak D gene call, 5 bases matching. The nucleotides are TGTGCCAGCACCGGGGTCCTGTCCTACGAGCAGTACTTC. The translation is CASTGVLSYEQYF.